The present entry profiles one T cell receptor beta chain with its context. This specimen belongs to a study of blood T cell repertoires in COVID-19. Whole-study context: Samples taken during acute and convalescent COVID-19 were collected in the United States, Italy and Spain. PBMCs, B-cell-depleted T cells, or T cells provided the cDNA or gDNA that made up the material.

Methods used by the authors: Nucleated cell counts were estimated from reference gene primer amplification. Some clones are missing from TCRdb's copy, which holds only in-frame ones; the method was immunoSEQ multiplex PCR. V and J calls plus clone size are reproduced from that table; the DNA served to infer D and trimming. The profile shows some 180,000 clones, about 79% of them singletons. Per the germline V gene, CDR1 is MDHEN and CDR2 is SYDVKM. V lost 6 bases and J lost 11; bases outside the gene matches: 4. The CDR3 contains 12 residues. Material: peripheral blood. The chain has TRBV28 and TRBJ2-7; TRBD2 agrees at 13 bases. The origin of this receptor is a human donor in a cohort sampled during active COVID-19. The CDR3 bases are TGTGCCAGCAGCTTGGGACTAGCGGGGAAGTACTTC. Protein sequence: CASSLGLAGKYF.